The sequence of this TCR beta chain was determined in a study of T-cell reconstitution after alpha-beta-depleted transplantation in children. This clonotype was seen more than once but under ten times. Unique molecular identifiers tagged the TCRbeta library. TCRdb passed the PCR reads through MiXCR, listing each CDR3 protein once. Of hundreds of thousands of distinct CDR3 sequences listed, 10% to 15% are singletons. Trimming cost V 0 bases and J 9 bases; bases outside gene matches: 18. Looked up from germline, CDR1 is SGHTA and CDR2 is FQGTGA. The CDR3 sequence is 18 residues long. The J gene is TRBJ2-7, the V gene TRBV7-3; 9 bases line up with TRBD2. This TCR was recovered from a male patient between 5 and 17 years old who had a stem cell transplant for acute myeloid leukemia, so the T cells may come from the graft donor. Sequences were derived from PBMCs, mostly from graft donor cells, sampled 360 days after TCRalphabeta/CD19-depleted stem cell transplant. The CDR3 DNA is TGTGCCAGCAGCTTAACTAGCGGGAGTTACCGCTCCTACGAGCGGCAGTACTTC. Encoded protein: CASSLTSGSYRSYERQYF.